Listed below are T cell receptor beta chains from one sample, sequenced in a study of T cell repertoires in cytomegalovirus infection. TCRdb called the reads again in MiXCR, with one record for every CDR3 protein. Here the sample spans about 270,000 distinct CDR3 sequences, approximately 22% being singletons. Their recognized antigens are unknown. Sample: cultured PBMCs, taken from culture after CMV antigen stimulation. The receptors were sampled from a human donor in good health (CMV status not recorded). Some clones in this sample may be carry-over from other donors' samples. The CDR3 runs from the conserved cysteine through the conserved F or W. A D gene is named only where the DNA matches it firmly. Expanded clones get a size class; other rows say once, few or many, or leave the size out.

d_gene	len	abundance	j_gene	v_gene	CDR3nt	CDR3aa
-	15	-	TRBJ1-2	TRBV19	TGTGCCAGTAGTTTCGGCATTGGGAGGGACTATGGCTACACCTTC	CASSFGIGRDYGYTF
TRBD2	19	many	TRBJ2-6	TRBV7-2	TGTGCCAGCAGCTTATCTGCGCTAGCGGGGACCTCTGGGGCCAACGTCCTGACTTTC	CASSLSALAGTSGANVLTF
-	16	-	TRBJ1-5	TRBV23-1	TGCGCCAGCAGTCCTTCAATCGACAGCCGACATCAGCCCCAGCATTTT	CASSPSIDSRHQPQHF
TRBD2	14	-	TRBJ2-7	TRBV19	TGTGCCAGTAATGGACTAGCGGGACCCTACGAGCAGTACTTC	CASNGLAGPYEQYF
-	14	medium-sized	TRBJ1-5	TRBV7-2	TGTGCCAGCAGCCCCTCAGGGGGCAATCAGCCCCAGCATTTT	CASSPSGGNQPQHF
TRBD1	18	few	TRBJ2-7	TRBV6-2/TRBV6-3	TGTGCCAGCAGTTACACAACATCGCGGGACAGGCACGTCTACGAGCAGTACTTC	CASSYTTSRDRHVYEQYF
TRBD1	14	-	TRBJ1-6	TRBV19	TGTGCCAGTATTTCGACAGGGGGAAATTCACCCCTCCACTTT	CASISTGGNSPLHF
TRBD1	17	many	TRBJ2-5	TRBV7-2	TGTGCCAGCAGCTTATCGGCGACAGGGGAAGGCCAAGAGACCCAGTACTTC	CASSLSATGEGQETQYF
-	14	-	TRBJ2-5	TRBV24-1	TGTGCCACCAGTGACAGCACCATCCAAGAGACCCAGTACTTC	CATSDSTIQETQYF
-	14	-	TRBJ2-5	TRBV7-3	TGTGCCAGCAGCCCAACTAGAAACGGGGAGACCCAGTACTTC	CASSPTRNGETQYF
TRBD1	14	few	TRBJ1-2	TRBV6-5	TGTGCCAGCAGTTCCTCGGGACAGTTTTATGGCTACACCTTC	CASSSSGQFYGYTF
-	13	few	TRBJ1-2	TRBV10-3	TGTGCCATCAGTGAGTCCAAAAGGGGGGGCTACACCTTC	CAISESKRGGYTF
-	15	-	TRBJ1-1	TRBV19	TGTGCCAGTAGTATAGCGGGCAGCGTGAACACTGAAGCTTTCTTT	CASSIAGSVNTEAFF
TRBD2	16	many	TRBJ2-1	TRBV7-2	TGTGCCAGCAGCTTACGGACTAGCGGGAGGGAAAATGAGCAGTTCTTC	CASSLRTSGRENEQFF
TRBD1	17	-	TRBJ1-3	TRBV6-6	TGTGCCAGCAGTTACCTGGGACAGACTCACTCTGGAAACACCATATATTTT	CASSYLGQTHSGNTIYF
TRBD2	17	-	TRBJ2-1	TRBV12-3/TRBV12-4	TGTGCCAGCAGTTTATTGATGGGCGGGAGAAACTACAATGAGCAGTTCTTC	CASSLLMGGRNYNEQFF